The 23 T cell receptor beta chains listed next were all sequenced from one sample in a study of T cells after yellow fever vaccination. Using its own MiXCR run on the 5' RACE reads, TCRdb lists one record per CDR3 protein. Among around 530,000 distinct CDR3 sequences listed, roughly a sixth were seen once. The sequencing used PBMCs, collected 5 days after the first yellow fever vaccination. These receptors came from a man between 18 and 29 years old who received the YFV17D yellow fever vaccine.

V usage is TRBV7-9 and J usage is TRBJ2-7; TRBD1 or TRBD2 may be the D gene (7 bases each). V gave up 4 bases and J gave up 1 base, with 14 bases separating them. The length of the CDR3 is 15 residues. CDR1 and CDR2 (germline): SEHNR, FQNEAQ (reference sequence). CDR3 region: CASSSGGGPSYEQYV. CDR3 nucleotides: TGTGCCAGCAGCTCAGGGGGGGGCCCTTCCTACGAGCAGTACGTC.

The CDR3 protein is CASSWTGVGNEQFF. CDR3 nucleotides: TGTGCCAGCAGCTGGACAGGGGTAGGCAATGAGCAGTTCTTC. The chain couples TRBV6-1 to TRBJ2-1; 9 bases line up with TRBD1. CDR3 size: 14 residues. The V gene's germline CDR1 is MNHNS and CDR2 SASEGT. V was clipped by 6 bases and J by 6 bases; unmatched bases: 6.

This clonotype has just a few counts. The CDR3 DNA reads as TGTGCCGCCAAAGACAGGTTGGGAGATACGCAGTATTTT. Amino acid sequence: CAAKDRLGDTQYF. The chain combines TRBV25-1 with TRBJ2-3; TRBD1 might be the D (6 bases). Trimming stripped 11 bases from V and 5 bases from J, with 17 bases between. Germline loops: CDR1 MGHDK, CDR2 SYGVNS. This CDR3 spans 13 amino acids.

This clonotype occurred many times. The chain is built from TRBV5-1 and TRBJ1-4; 7 positions match TRBD1. CDR3 length: 14 amino acids. Germline V gene sequence: CDR1 SGHRS, CDR2 YFSETQ. The V gene end was trimmed by 4 bases and the J gene end by 5 bases; junction bases not matched to a gene: 5. CDR3: CASSPGTANEKLFF. The CDR3 DNA reads as TGCGCCAGCAGCCCCGGGACAGCGAATGAAAAACTGTTTTTT.

This clonotype appeared a few times. This rearrangement joins TRBV29-1 to TRBJ2-7; D possibly matches TRBD1 or TRBD2 (5 bases each). The CDR3 is 11 residues long. The germline V gene encodes CDR1 SQVTM and CDR2 ANQGSEA. V was trimmed by 4 bases and J by 3 bases, leaving 7 bases between them. Here the CDR3 reads CSVGDGYEQYF. CDR3 nucleotides: TGCAGCGTTGGGGACGGCTACGAGCAGTACTTC.

This clonotype was seen more than once but under ten times. The rearrangement uses TRBV9 and TRBJ2-7; 9 bases match TRBD1. The CDR3 is made up of 18 amino acids. CDR1 is SGDLS and CDR2 is YYNGEE in the germline V gene. V was pared by 0 bases and J by 6 bases, with 16 bases of the junction left unmatched. CDR3: CASSVGSGTGYGPFEQYF. CDR3 sequence (DNA): TGTGCCAGCAGCGTAGGTTCGGGGACAGGGTACGGGCCCTTCGAGCAGTACTTC.

This clonotype was recorded a few times. J is TRBJ2-2 and V is TRBV5-1, with unresolved D. Germline-derived CDR1 and CDR2 are SGHRS and YFSETQ. The ends were cut back, 1 base at V and 10 bases at J, with 14 bases in the middle. This CDR3 region has 14 residues. The DNA for the CDR3 is TGCGCCAGCAGCTTGAGCTCGCGCATAGAGGAGCTGTTTTTT. Translating it yields CASSLSSRIEELFF.

V usage is TRBV12-3 or TRBV12-4 and J usage is TRBJ1-5; TRBD1 is a possible D gene (5 bases). The CDR3 runs to 14 residues. Trimming removed 3 bases at V and 4 bases at J, with 10 bases between. CDR3 coding DNA: TGTGCCAGCAGTTTGGCACAGGCAAATCAGCCCCAGCATTTT. Protein product: CASSLAQANQPQHF.

The gene calls are TRBV5-1 and TRBJ2-2, with 9 bases fitting TRBD1. Looked up from germline, CDR1 is SGHRS and CDR2 is YFSETQ. V was pared by 0 bases and J by 6 bases, with 6 bases of the junction left unmatched. CDR3 length equals 16 residues. The CDR3 reads CASSLAHRGQAGELFF. CDR3 DNA: TGCGCCAGCAGCTTGGCCCACAGGGGGCAGGCCGGGGAGCTGTTTTTT.

The chain joins TRBV6-1 to TRBJ2-3; D is unresolved. CDR3 length: 11 amino acids. The germline gives CDR1 MNHNS, CDR2 SASEGT. Trimming removed 1 base from V and 9 bases from J, with 5 bases in between. CDR3 sequence reads: CASSEGGTQYF. CDR3 DNA: TGTGCCAGCAGTGAAGGTGGGACGCAGTATTTT.

Only a few counts were recorded for this clonotype. The chain uses TRBV27 and TRBJ1-2; possibly TRBD1 for D (5 bases). The CDR3 covers 16 residues. Deletions cut 0 bases from V and 2 bases from J, with 13 bases between. Per the germline V gene, CDR1 is MNHEY and CDR2 is SMNVEV (reference sequence). The CDR3 is CASSLSRVTTNYGYTF. The CDR3 DNA is TGTGCCAGCAGTTTATCCAGGGTAACAACAAACTATGGCTACACCTTC.

The CDR3 nucleotides are TGCGCCAGCAGACGCGCACTAAACTCCGGGACAGGGGGCGGCTATGGCTACACCTTC. Residues: CASRRALNSGTGGGYGYTF. V gene TRBV4-1 combines with J gene TRBJ1-2, with 12 bases lining up with TRBD1. The CDR3 is made up of 19 amino acids. Trimming at V came to 6 bases and at J to 4 bases, leaving 18 bases not matched to a gene. Germline lookup yields CDR1 MGHRA and CDR2 YSYEKL.

The CDR3 loop reads CASSLEGRVGNSPLHF. The CDR3 DNA reads TGTGCCAGCAGCTTAGAGGGCAGGGTTGGTAATTCACCCCTCCACTTT. V and J are TRBV7-2 and TRBJ1-6, with a tentative D call TRBD1 (5 bases). The length of the CDR3 is 16 residues. Per germline, CDR1 SGHTA and CDR2 FQGNSA. Trimming removed 1 base from V and 6 bases from J, with 13 bases in between.

The gene calls are TRBV18 and TRBJ1-2; possible D gene TRBD1, 5 bases. V was pared by 1 base and J by 4 bases, with 10 bases between. The CDR3 totals 14 residues. CDR1 KGHSH and CDR2 LQKENI come from the germline V gene. The CDR3 DNA is TGTGCCAGCTCACCACAGACAGCAGGCTATGGCTACACCTTC. Translated: CASSPQTAGYGYTF.

V is TRBV18 and J is TRBJ2-3; D unresolved. The CDR3 runs to 15 residues. The V end lost 0 bases, the J end lost 2 bases, and 9 bases lay between the germline ends. CDR1 is KGHSH and CDR2 is LQKENI in the germline V gene. The CDR3: CASSPPGRTTDTQYF. In DNA, the CDR3 is TGTGCCAGCTCACCACCCGGGCGGACCACAGATACGCAGTATTTT.

The chain combines TRBV7-3 with TRBJ2-2, with D uncertain. Per the germline V gene, CDR1 is SGHTA and CDR2 is FQGTGA. The germline V and J ends were trimmed by 0 bases and 3 bases, with 5 bases remaining between them. The CDR3 consists of 14 residues. The CDR3 protein is CASSLTTYTGELFF. The CDR3 region has the DNA TGTGCCAGCAGCTTAACCACGTACACCGGGGAGCTGTTTTTT.

In this sample, this clonotype turned up a few times. The chain carries TRBV28 and TRBJ2-7; D unresolved. V gave up 2 bases and J gave up 0 bases, with 8 bases separating them. The CDR3 contains 14 residues. Germline CDR1 reads MDHEN; CDR2 reads SYDVKM. The CDR3 coding sequence is TGTGCCAGCAGTTTAGGTTCAGTCTCCTACGAGCAGTACGTC. Its protein product is CASSLGSVSYEQYV.

The table lists this clonotype with a few counts. The chain is built from TRBV6-1 and TRBJ2-7; D unclear. There are 11 residues in the CDR3. Germline loops: CDR1 MNHNS, CDR2 SASEGT. V was pared by 6 bases and J by 3 bases, with 6 bases between. The CDR3 nucleotides are TGTGCCAGCAGACTCGTCTACGAGCAGTACTTC. Protein sequence: CASRLVYEQYF.

This sequence joins TRBV4-1 and TRBJ1-1; possibly TRBD1 for D (5 bases). The CDR3 totals 12 residues. CDR1 is MGHRA, CDR2 YSYEKL, per germline. V dropped 1 base and J dropped 11 bases, with 11 bases sitting between them. The CDR3 DNA follows: TGCGCCAGCAGCCAAGGGGGCGGCGAGGCTTTCTTT. Amino acids: CASSQGGGEAFF.

The chain recombines TRBV12-3 or TRBV12-4 with TRBJ1-5; D is perhaps TRBD1 (5 bases). This CDR3 comprises 13 residues. V lost 6 bases to trimming and J lost 3 bases, with 9 bases between them. In nucleotides, the CDR3 is TGTGCCAGCAGCAGACAGACCAATCAGCCCCAGCATTTT. Its translation is CASSRQTNQPQHF.

This clonotype was observed at least ten times. This chain links TRBV5-5 with TRBJ1-5; no definite D call. Germline-derived CDR1 and CDR2 are SGHKS and YYEKEE (reference sequence). Trimming left V 5 bases short and J 3 bases short, with 12 bases between. The CDR3 spans 14 residues. For the CDR3, the DNA is TGTGCCAGCAGTCCCGTTTCCTTCAATCAGCCCCAGCATTTT. Translation gives CASSPVSFNQPQHF.

This sequence joins TRBV19 and TRBJ2-2; a weak D match, TRBD1 (5 bases). Looked up from germline, CDR1 is LNHDA and CDR2 is SQIVND (reference sequence). V lost 7 bases and J 1 base, leaving 19 bases between the germline ends. CDR3 length: 17 residues. CDR3 nucleotides: TGTGCCAGTAAGCCGCGTATGACAGCTAGGAACACCGGGGAGCTGTTTTTT. Protein: CASKPRMTARNTGELFF. The whole variable domain, remainder taken from reference TRBV19 and TRBJ2-2, is DGGITQSPKYLFRKEGQNVTLSCEQNLNHDAMYWYRQDPGQGLRLIYYSQIVNDFQKGDIAEGYSVSREKKESFPLTVTSAQKNPTAFYLCASKPRMTARNTGELFFGEGSRLTVL.

The V gene is TRBV24-1, the J gene TRBJ2-5; 8 bases are shared with TRBD2. Looked up from germline, CDR1 is KGHDR and CDR2 is SFDVKD. The CDR3 has 16 residues. Losses at the gene ends were 2 bases for V and 1 base for J; bases not matched to a gene: 5. The CDR3 here is CATSDYQRGFQETQYF. The CDR3 region has the DNA TGTGCCACCAGTGATTATCAGCGGGGGTTCCAAGAGACCCAGTACTTC.